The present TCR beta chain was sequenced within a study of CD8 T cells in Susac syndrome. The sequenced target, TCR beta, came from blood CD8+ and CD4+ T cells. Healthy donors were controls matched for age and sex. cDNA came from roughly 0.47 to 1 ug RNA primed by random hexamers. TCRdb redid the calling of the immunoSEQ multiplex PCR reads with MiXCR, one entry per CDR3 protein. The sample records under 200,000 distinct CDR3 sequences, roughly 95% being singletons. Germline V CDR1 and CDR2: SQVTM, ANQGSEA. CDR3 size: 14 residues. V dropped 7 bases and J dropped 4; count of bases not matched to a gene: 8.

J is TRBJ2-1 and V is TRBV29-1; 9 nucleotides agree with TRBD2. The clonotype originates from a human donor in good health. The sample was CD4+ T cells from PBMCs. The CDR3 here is CSAFAAGGYNEQFF. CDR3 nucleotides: TGCAGCGCCTTTGCCGCGGGAGGGTACAATGAGCAGTTCTTC.